This T cell receptor (beta chain) was sequenced for a study of T cells in pancreatic ductal adenocarcinoma. The selected patients with pancreatic ductal adenocarcinoma had surgery but no neoadjuvant therapy. Sequencing used immunoSEQ multiplex PCR; TCRdb keeps in-frame clones, though not all of them. The sample carries over 90,000 clones, nearly 95% recorded once. This receptor was taken from a human donor with pancreatic ductal adenocarcinoma. The sample consisted of PBMCs.

CDR3 nucleotides: TGTGCCAGCAGCTTAAGGCAGGGCCCAGATACGCAGTATTTT. Protein sequence: CASSLRQGPDTQYF. V and J are TRBV7-2 and TRBJ2-3; the D gene is possibly TRBD1 (5 bases). Trimming pared 2 bases from V and 4 bases from J, leaving 10 bases between. The CDR3 is made up of 14 amino acids. The germline V gene has CDR1 SGHTA and CDR2 FQGNSA. Full variable domain (rest looked up from reference TRBV7-2 and TRBJ2-3): GAGVSQSPSNKVTEKGKDVELRCDPISGHTALYWYRQSLGQGLEFLIYFQGNSAPDKSGLPSDRFSAERTGGSVSTLTIQRTQQEDSAVYLCASSLRQGPDTQYFGPGTRLTVL.